Below, one T cell receptor beta chain is given with its context. What it binds is unknown. The sample belongs to a study of shared clonotypes between healthy human individuals. Points from the study as a whole: Rarefaction indicated that sorted-subset sequencing remained incomplete although depth was large.

In the naive CD8 group, cells lacked CD45RO and were positively selected for CCR7, so terminally differentiated effector memory CD45RA+ cells were left out. Across several immunoSEQ plates, the genomic DNA of each subset was split evenly. Each PCR replicate from the sorted subsets contained roughly 210 ng DNA, which is about 31,000 T cell genomes. TCRdb keeps only in-frame clones here, not all; method: immunoSEQ multiplex PCR. The sample includes about 2.2 million clones, about 93% of them seen just once. This TCR came from a young man in good health. Some clones in this sample may be carry-over from other donors' samples. Material: naive CD8+ T cells from PBMCs.

The CDR3 loop is CASSLAGGEKETQYF. The DNA for the CDR3 is TGTGCCAGCAGCTTGGCCGGGGGGGAAAAAGAGACCCAGTACTTC. The V gene is TRBV5-8, the J gene TRBJ2-5, with TRBD2 matching over 8 bases. The CDR3 is 15 residues long. CDR1 is SGHTS, CDR2 YDEGEE, per germline. V lost 0 bases, J lost 3 bases, and 4 bases stayed unmatched.